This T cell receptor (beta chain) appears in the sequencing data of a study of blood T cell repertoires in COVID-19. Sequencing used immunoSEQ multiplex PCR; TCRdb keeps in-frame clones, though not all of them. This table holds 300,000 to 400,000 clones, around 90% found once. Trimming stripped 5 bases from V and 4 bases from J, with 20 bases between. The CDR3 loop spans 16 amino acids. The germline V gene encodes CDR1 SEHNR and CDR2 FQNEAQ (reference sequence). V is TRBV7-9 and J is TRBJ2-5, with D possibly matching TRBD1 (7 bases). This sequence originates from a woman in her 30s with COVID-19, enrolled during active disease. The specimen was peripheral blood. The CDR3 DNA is TGTGCCAGCAGCCCAACCAGGGGGGCCTCGGGAGAGACCCAGTACTTC. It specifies CASSPTRGASGETQYF.